This entry lists 3 T cell receptor beta chains sequenced from one sample in a study of response to subunit inactivated influenza vaccine. MiXCR, applied by TCRdb to the RT-PCR reads, yields one record per CDR3 protein. The sample holds 650,000 to 850,000 distinct CDR3 sequences, approximately 14% seen once. Material: PBMCs from blood, obtained about 14 days before vaccination. These receptor sequences come from a man between 45 and 60 years old who received an inactivated influenza vaccine.

The V gene is TRBV5-1, the J gene TRBJ2-7; 7 bases line up with TRBD1. V lost 5 bases and J lost 4; bases outside the gene matches: 6. This CDR3 has 13 residues. Germline V lookup: CDR1 SGHRS, CDR2 YFSETQ. CDR3 loop: CASRGQPNYEQYF. The CDR3 DNA is TGCGCCAGCAGGGGACAGCCTAATTACGAGCAGTACTTC.

This clonotype was counted a few times. This chain links TRBV9 with TRBJ1-4; D might be TRBD1 (6 bases). The CDR3 length is 13 residues. Trimming left V 4 bases short and J 8 bases short, with 12 bases between. Germline V gene data show CDR1 as SGDLS and CDR2 as YYNGEE. CDR3 sequence (DNA): TGTGCCAGCAGCTCGGGGGGGGCGGAAAAACTGTTTTTT. Translation gives CASSSGGAEKLFF.

This clonotype was counted ten times or more. The V call is TRBV6-5, the J call TRBJ2-7; D remains ambiguous. CDR3 size: 15 residues. In germline, CDR1 is MNHEY, CDR2 SVGAGI. Trimming stripped 1 base from V and 5 bases from J, with 15 bases between. CDR3 loop: CASSYYRTPTDEQYF. CDR3 nucleotide sequence: TGTGCCAGCAGTTACTACCGGACCCCTACAGACGAGCAGTACTTC.